This section outlines one T cell receptor beta chain sequence together with its context. The data stem from a study of blood T cell repertoires in COVID-19. Study at large: COVID-19 samples collected from the United States, Italy and Spain covered acute and convalescent phases.

The J segment lost 0 bases and the V segment lost 0 bases, leaving 1 base of the junction unmatched. Germline values: CDR1 MNHEY, CDR2 SVGAGI. CDR3 size: 16 residues. Per the original methods: Amplification of reference gene primers provided the estimated nucleated cell counts. Measured with immunoSEQ multiplex PCR; TCRdb has only the in-frame clones, and not every one. V, J and clone size are taken as reported in that table, and D and trimming were inferred from the DNA itself. The data hold over 300,000 clones, with around 89% observed a single time. The J gene is TRBJ1-5, the V gene TRBV6-5, with TRBD1 matching over 8 bases. The sequenced sample consisted of peripheral blood. This TCR came from a man aged 40-49 years with acute or convalescent COVID-19. The CDR3 here is CASSYSGQGSNQPQHF. The CDR3 DNA follows: TGTGCCAGCAGTTACTCAGGACAGGGTAGCAATCAGCCCCAGCATTTT.